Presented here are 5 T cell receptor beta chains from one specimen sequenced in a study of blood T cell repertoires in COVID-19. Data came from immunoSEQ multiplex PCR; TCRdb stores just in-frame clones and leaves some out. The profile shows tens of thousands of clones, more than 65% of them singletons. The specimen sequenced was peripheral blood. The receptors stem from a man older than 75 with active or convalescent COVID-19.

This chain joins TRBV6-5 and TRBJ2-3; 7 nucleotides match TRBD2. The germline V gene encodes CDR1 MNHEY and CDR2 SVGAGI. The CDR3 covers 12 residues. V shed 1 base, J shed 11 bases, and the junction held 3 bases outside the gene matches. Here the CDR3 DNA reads TGTGCCAGCAGTTACTGGGGCGGGAGGCAGTATTTT. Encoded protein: CASSYWGGRQYF.

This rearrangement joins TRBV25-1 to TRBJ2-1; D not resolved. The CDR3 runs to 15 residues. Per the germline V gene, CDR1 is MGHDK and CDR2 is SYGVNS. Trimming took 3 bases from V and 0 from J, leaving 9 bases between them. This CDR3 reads CASSDGRSSYNEQFF. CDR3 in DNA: TGTGCCAGCAGTGACGGTCGGAGCTCCTACAATGAGCAGTTCTTC.

The CDR3 region has the DNA TGTGCCAGCAGCGTCGGGGGGCGAGGAGAGACCCAGTACTTC. Amino acids: CASSVGGRGETQYF. The J gene is TRBJ2-5, the V gene TRBV2, with D possibly being TRBD2 (7 bases). Trimming removed 6 bases from V and 4 bases from J, with 15 bases in between. CDR3 length equals 14 residues. CDR1 SNHLY and CDR2 FYNNEI come from the germline V gene. The full variable domain, completed using reference TRBV2 and TRBJ2-5, is EPEVTQTPSHQVTQMGQEVILRCVPISNHLYFYWYRQILGQKVEFLVSFYNNEISEKSEIFDDQFSVERPDGSNFTLKIRSTKLEDSAMYFCASSVGGRGETQYFGPGTRLLVL.

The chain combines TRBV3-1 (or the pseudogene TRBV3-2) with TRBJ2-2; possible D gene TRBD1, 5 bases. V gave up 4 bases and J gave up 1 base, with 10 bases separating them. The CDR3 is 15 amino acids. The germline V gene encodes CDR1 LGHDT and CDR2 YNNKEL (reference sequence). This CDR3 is CASSLGDRNTGELFF. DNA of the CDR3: TGTGCCAGCAGCCTAGGGGATCGGAACACCGGGGAGCTGTTTTTT.

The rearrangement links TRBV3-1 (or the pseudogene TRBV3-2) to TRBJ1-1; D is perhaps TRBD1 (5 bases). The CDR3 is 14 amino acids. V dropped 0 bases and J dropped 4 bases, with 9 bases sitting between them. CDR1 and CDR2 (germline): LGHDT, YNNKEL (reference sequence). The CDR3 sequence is CASSQEGVGTEAFF. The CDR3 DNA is TGTGCCAGCAGCCAAGAAGGGGTGGGCACTGAAGCTTTCTTT.